The source of this T cell receptor (beta chain) is a study of CD8 T cells in ankylosing spondylitis. J was trimmed by 7 bases and V by 6 bases; bases with no gene match: 6. This CDR3 contains 13 residues. This clonotype was counted many times. Its cognate antigen is unknown. In TCRdb, the 5' RACE reads were re-called with MiXCR into one record per CDR3 protein. The profile shows 700,000 to 1,000,000 distinct CDR3 sequences, approximately 12% of them singletons. General study findings and limits: Seemingly distinctive of ankylosing spondylitis blood was a TCR beta motif formed by eight highly homologous variants. CD8+ by phenotype, disease-linked clones were relatively rare in peripheral blood.

Specimen: blood, either unsorted or a sorted T cell fraction (not recorded which). This sequence originates from a male donor with ankylosing spondylitis. This chain joins TRBV12-3 or TRBV12-4 and TRBJ1-2; 9 bases are shared with TRBD1. The CDR3 DNA reads TGTGCCAGCAGGCCGGGACAGGGTGGTGGCTACACCTTC. Encoded protein: CASRPGQGGGYTF.